This T cell receptor (beta chain) was identified in a study of beta chain features in type 1 diabetes. For the study at large: In age, gender and cell yields, patients were similar to healthy donors. General observations from the study: Within each of all four CD4+ subsets, Type 1 diabetes patients had TCRB CDR3s that were moderately but significantly shorter. Researchers cautioned that cDNA sequencing could over-represent cells with high TCR expression.

Remarks on this clone: Its specificity is unknown.

The CDR3 contains 11 residues. V lost 4 bases to trimming and J lost 5 bases, with 4 bases between them. The germline CDR1 and CDR2 sequences are SGHNT and YYREEE (reference sequence). What was sequenced were expressed TCRB transcripts, since all of the isolated RNA had been reverse transcribed. Generated by immunoSEQ multiplex PCR, the TCRdb table keeps only in-frame clones and is missing some. The sample lists around 500,000 clones, roughly 31% seen once, with 0.06% to 0.07% in the top ten. This chain joins TRBV5-4 and TRBJ2-1; D remains unclear. The sample was naive CD4+ T cells from blood. This TCR was sampled from a man younger than 35 in good health. CDR3 sequence: CASSLDNEQFF. CDR3 nucleotide sequence: TGTGCCAGCAGCCTAGACAATGAGCAGTTCTTC.